These 10 T cell receptor beta chains were sequenced from one sample in a study of STAT5B mutations in CD4+ large granular lymphocyte leukemia. The repertoire was sequenced with immunoSEQ multiplex PCR; TCRdb's copy has only in-frame clones and lacks some. Of 30,000 to 35,000 clones listed, 69% are singletons. The specimen was CD4+ T cells from blood buffy coats. Source of these receptors: a human donor in good health.

This clone was detected once. The chain recombines TRBV7-2 with TRBJ1-5, with D unclear. V was trimmed by 1 base and J by 7 bases, leaving 11 bases between them. Germline assignment: CDR1 SGHTA and CDR2 FQGNSA. CDR3 size: 14 residues. The CDR3, as DNA: TGTGCCAGCAGCTTAGGGGTTTCGGGACAGCCCCAGCATTTT. Translating gives CASSLGVSGQPQHF.

Written as DNA, the CDR3 is TGTGCCAGTAGGACCAATAACTACAATGAGCAGTTCTTC. The encoded protein is CASRTNNYNEQFF. The chain combines TRBV19 with TRBJ2-1; D unresolved. Deletions cut 6 bases from V and 3 bases from J, with 9 bases between. The CDR3 has 13 residues. The germline V gene encodes CDR1 LNHDA and CDR2 SQIVND (reference sequence).

The CDR3 loop is CASSLDRVTGELFF. The DNA of the CDR3 is TGTGCCAGCAGCTTGGACAGGGTTACCGGGGAGCTGTTTTTT. The J gene is TRBJ2-2, the V gene TRBV5-4, with D possibly being TRBD1 (6 bases). This CDR3 has 14 residues. Germline CDR1 reads SGHNT; CDR2 reads YYREEE (reference sequence). V was pared by 0 bases and J by 5 bases, with 8 bases between.

The rearrangement joins TRBV10-3 to TRBJ2-7, with 9 nucleotides matching TRBD2. V trimming: 2 bases; J trimming: 3 bases; junction bases outside the gene matches: 5. This CDR3 contains 15 residues. Germline V gives CDR1 ENHRY, CDR2 SYGVKD. CDR3: CAISEGRGGLYEQYF. CDR3 nucleotide sequence: TGTGCCATCAGTGAGGGGCGGGGGGGCCTCTACGAGCAGTACTTC.

The V and J genes are TRBV11-3 and TRBJ2-5; D call uncertain. The CDR3 has 13 amino acids. The V and J ends lost 5 bases and 1 base respectively, with 8 bases between them. CDR1 and CDR2 (germline): SGHNT, YENEEA. The CDR3 DNA reads as TGTGCCAGCAGCCGCTCGACCCAAGAGACCCAGTACTTC. This codes for CASSRSTQETQYF.

This clone turned up a few times. The V and J genes are TRBV10-2 and TRBJ1-1; TRBD1 is a possible D gene (6 bases). The CDR3 runs to 14 residues. Per germline, CDR1 WSHSY and CDR2 SAAADI. V was pared by 4 bases and J by 5 bases, with 14 bases between. The CDR3, as DNA: TGCGCCAGCAGTGGCCGGGGGGCTTTAACTGAAGCTTTCTTT. Translated: CASSGRGALTEAFF.

V usage is TRBV7-9 and J usage is TRBJ1-2; D unclear. CDR1 is SEHNR, CDR2 FQNEAQ, per germline (reference sequence). There are 12 residues in the CDR3. V was clipped by 5 bases and J by 4 bases, with 8 bases between them. CDR3 loop: CASSPDAYGYTF. For the CDR3, the DNA is TGTGCCAGCAGCCCGGACGCCTATGGCTACACCTTC.

V usage is TRBV4-1 and J usage is TRBJ2-5, with D hard to call. In germline, CDR1 is MGHRA, CDR2 YSYEKL. The CDR3 loop spans 13 amino acids. Trimming left V 4 bases short and J 4 bases short, with 10 bases between. The CDR3 DNA reads as TGCGCCAGCAGCCCCCGGGTTTTAGAGACCCAGTACTTC. It is translated as CASSPRVLETQYF.

The chain is built from TRBV19 and TRBJ1-5; the match to TRBD1 covers 11 bases. Trimming removed 4 bases from V and 9 bases from J; junction bases left unmatched: 5. Germline CDR1 reads LNHDA; CDR2 reads SQIVND (reference sequence). The CDR3 sequence is 14 residues long. CDR3 nucleotides: TGTGCCAGTAGTACCGGGACAGGGGGACGGCCCCAGCATTTT. This encodes CASSTGTGGRPQHF.

The chain joins TRBV7-2 to TRBJ2-7, with D possibly TRBD1 on 6 matching bases. CDR3 length: 14 amino acids. The V end lost 0 bases, the J end lost 7 bases, and 13 bases lay between the germline ends. CDR1 and CDR2 from the germline V gene are SGHTA and FQGNSA. CDR3 coding DNA: TGTGCCAGCAGCTTAGCGCACAGGGTCTTAGAGCAGTACTTC. Translation gives CASSLAHRVLEQYF.